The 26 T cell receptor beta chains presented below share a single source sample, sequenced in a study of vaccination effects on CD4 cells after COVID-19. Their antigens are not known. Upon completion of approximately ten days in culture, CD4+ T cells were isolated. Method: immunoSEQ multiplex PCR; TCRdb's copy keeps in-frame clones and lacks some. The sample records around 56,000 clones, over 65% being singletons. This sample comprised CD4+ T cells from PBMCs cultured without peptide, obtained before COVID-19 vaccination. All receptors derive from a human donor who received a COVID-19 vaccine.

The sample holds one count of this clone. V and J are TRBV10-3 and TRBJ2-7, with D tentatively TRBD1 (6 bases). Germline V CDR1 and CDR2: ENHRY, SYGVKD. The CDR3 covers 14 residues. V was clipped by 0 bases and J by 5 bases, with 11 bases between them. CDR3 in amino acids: CAISESRTVDEQYV. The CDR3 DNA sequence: TGTGCCATCAGTGAGTCTCGGACAGTCGACGAGCAGTACGTC.

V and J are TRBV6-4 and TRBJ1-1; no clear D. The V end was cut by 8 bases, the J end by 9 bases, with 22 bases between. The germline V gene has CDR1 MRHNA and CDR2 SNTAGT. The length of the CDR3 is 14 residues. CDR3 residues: CASRPSYTGGKAFF. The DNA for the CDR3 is TGTGCCAGCCGACCCAGCTACACCGGTGGGAAAGCTTTCTTT.

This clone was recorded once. CDR3 amino acids: CAWRKRAGTTGYNEQFF. The CDR3 nucleotides read TGTGCCTGGAGGAAACGCGCCGGGACAACGGGCTACAATGAGCAGTTCTTC. V usage is TRBV30 and J usage is TRBJ2-1; a weak D match, TRBD1 (6 bases). The CDR3 totals 17 residues. Trimming pared 3 bases from V and 3 bases from J, leaving 21 bases between. In germline, CDR1 is GTSNPN, CDR2 SVGIG (reference sequence).

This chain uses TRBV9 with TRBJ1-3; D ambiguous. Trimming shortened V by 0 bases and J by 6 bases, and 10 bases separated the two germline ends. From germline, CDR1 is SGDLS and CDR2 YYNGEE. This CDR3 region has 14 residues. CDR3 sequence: CASSVGQVENTIYF. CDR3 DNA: TGTGCCAGCAGCGTAGGCCAGGTGGAAAACACCATATATTTT.

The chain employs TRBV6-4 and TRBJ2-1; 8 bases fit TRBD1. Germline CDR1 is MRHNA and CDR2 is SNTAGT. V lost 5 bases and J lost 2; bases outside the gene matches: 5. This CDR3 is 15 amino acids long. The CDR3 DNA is TGTGCCAGCAGTCTAGACAGGGGAGCCTACAATGAGCAGTTCTTC. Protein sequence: CASSLDRGAYNEQFF.

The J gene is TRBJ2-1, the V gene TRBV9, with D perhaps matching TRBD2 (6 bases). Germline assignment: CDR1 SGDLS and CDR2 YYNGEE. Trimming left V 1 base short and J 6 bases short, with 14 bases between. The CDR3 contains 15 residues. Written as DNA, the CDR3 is TGTGCCAGCAGCGTAAGTCTGCGGGGTCTCAATGAGCAGTTCTTC. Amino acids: CASSVSLRGLNEQFF. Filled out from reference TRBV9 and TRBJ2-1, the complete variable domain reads DSGVTQTPKHLITATGQRVTLRCSPRSGDLSVYWYQQSLDQGLQFLIQYYNGEERAKGNILERFSAQQFPDLHSELNLSSLELGDSALYFCASSVSLRGLNEQFFGPGTRLTVL.

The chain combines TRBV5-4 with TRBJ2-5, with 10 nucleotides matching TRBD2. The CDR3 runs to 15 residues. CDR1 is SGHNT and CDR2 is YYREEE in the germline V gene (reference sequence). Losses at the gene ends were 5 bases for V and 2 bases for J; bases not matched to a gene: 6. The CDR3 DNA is TGTGCCAGCAGGTCAGCGGGGGGGGCACAAGAGACCCAGTACTTC. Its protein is CASRSAGGAQETQYF.

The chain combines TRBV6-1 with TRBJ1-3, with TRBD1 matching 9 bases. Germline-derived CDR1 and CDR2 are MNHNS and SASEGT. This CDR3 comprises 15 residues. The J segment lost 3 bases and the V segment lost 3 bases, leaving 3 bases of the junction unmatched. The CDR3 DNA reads TGTGCCAGCAGTGAGGACAGGGGAATTGGAAACACCATATATTTT. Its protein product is CASSEDRGIGNTIYF.

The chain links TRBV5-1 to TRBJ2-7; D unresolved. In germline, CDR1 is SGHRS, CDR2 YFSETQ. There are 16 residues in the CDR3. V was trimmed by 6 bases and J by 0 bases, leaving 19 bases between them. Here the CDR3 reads CASNRPASSSSYEQYV. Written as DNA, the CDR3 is TGCGCCAGCAACCGCCCGGCCAGTTCCAGCTCCTACGAGCAGTACGTC.

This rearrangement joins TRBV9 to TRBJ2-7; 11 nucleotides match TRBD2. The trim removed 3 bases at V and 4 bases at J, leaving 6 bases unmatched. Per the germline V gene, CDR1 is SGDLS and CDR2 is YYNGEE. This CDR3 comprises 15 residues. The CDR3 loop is CASSARLAGSYEQYV. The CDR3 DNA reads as TGTGCCAGCAGCGCGAGACTAGCGGGGTCTTACGAGCAGTACGTC.

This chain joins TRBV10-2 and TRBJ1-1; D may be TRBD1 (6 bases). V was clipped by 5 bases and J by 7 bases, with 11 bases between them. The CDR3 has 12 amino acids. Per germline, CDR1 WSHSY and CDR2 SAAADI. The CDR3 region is CASSPQGGEAFF. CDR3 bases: TGCGCCAGCAGTCCACAGGGTGGTGAAGCTTTCTTT.

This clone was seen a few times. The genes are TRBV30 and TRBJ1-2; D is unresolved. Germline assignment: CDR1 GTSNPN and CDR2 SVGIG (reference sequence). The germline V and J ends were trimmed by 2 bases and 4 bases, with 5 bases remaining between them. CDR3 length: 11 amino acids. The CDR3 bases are TGTGCCTGGAGTCCCTCCTATGGCTACACCTTC. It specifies CAWSPSYGYTF.

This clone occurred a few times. The CDR3 sequence: CASSTYGGATSDTQYF. In DNA, the CDR3 is TGTGCCAGTAGTACTTACGGGGGGGCCACATCAGATACGCAGTATTTT. The chain uses TRBV19 and TRBJ2-3, with TRBD2 identical over 8 bases. J lost 4 bases, V lost 4 bases, and 10 bases had no gene match. Germline CDR1 is LNHDA and CDR2 is SQIVND (reference sequence). CDR3 length: 16 amino acids. Full variable domain (remainder filled in from reference TRBV19 and TRBJ2-3): DGGITQSPKYLFRKEGQNVTLSCEQNLNHDAMYWYRQDPGQGLRLIYYSQIVNDFQKGDIAEGYSVSREKKESFPLTVTSAQKNPTAFYLCASSTYGGATSDTQYFGPGTRLTVL.

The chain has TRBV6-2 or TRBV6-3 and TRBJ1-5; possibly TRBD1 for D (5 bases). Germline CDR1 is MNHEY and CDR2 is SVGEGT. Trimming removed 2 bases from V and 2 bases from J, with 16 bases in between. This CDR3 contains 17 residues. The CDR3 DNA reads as TGTGCCAGCAGTTACCGGGGACGGACTAGGGGCAATCAGCCCCAGCATTTT. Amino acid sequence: CASSYRGRTRGNQPQHF.

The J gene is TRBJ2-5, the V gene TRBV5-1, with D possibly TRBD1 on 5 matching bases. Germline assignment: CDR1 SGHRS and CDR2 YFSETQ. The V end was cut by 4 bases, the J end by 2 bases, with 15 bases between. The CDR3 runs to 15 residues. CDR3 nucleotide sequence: TGCGCCAGCAGCCAATACGGACACGGTCAAGAGACCCAGTACTTC. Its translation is CASSQYGHGQETQYF.

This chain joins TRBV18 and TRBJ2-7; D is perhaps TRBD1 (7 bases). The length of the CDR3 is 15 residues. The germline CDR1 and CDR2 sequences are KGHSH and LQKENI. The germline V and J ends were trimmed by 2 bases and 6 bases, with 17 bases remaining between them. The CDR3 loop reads CASSPSPGGTGEQYV. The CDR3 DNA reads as TGTGCCAGCTCACCATCTCCAGGGGGGACGGGCGAGCAGTACGTC.

CDR3 protein: CASSFGDVRLSGNTIYF. Written as DNA, the CDR3 is TGTGCCAGCAGCTTTGGGGACGTTCGCCTCTCTGGAAACACCATATATTTT. The J gene is TRBJ1-3, the V gene TRBV11-2; perhaps TRBD1 as D (5 bases). The CDR3 length is 17 residues. Per germline, CDR1 SGHAT and CDR2 FQNNGV. Trimming left V 3 bases short and J 0 bases short, with 15 bases between. The whole variable domain, filled in from reference TRBV11-2 and TRBJ1-3, reads EAGVAQSPRYKIIEKRQSVAFWCNPISGHATLYWYQQILGQGPKLLIQFQNNGVVDDSQLPKDRFSAERLKGVDSTLKIQPAKLEDSAVYLCASSFGDVRLSGNTIYFGEGSWLTVV.

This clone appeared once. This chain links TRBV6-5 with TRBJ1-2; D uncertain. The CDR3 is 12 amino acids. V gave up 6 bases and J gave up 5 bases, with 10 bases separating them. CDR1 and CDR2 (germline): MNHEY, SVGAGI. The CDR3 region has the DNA TGTGCCAGCAGACTAGAGCCGTATGGCTACACCTTC. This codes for CASRLEPYGYTF.

CDR3 in amino acids: CASNDPQRPGPFF. CDR3 DNA: TGTGCCAGCAACGACCCCCAAAGACCGGGTCCGTTCTTC. The chain is built from TRBV2 and TRBJ2-1; D uncertain. Germline CDR1 and CDR2: SNHLY and FYNNEI. Trimming cost V 7 bases and J 15 bases, with 22 bases left between them. The CDR3 totals 13 residues.

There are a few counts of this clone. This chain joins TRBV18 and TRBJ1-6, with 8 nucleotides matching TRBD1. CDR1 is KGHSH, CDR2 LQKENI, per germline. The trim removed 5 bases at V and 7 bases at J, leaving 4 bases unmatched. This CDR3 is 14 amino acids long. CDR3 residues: CASSKGTGNSPLHF. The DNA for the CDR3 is TGTGCCAGCTCAAAAGGGACAGGCAATTCACCCCTCCACTTT.

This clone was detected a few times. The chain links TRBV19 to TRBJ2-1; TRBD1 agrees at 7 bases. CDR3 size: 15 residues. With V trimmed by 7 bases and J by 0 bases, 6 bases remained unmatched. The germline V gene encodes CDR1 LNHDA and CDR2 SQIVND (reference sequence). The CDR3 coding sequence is TGTGCCAGTACGACAGGGTTTTTCTCCTACAATGAGCAGTTCTTC. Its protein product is CASTTGFFSYNEQFF.

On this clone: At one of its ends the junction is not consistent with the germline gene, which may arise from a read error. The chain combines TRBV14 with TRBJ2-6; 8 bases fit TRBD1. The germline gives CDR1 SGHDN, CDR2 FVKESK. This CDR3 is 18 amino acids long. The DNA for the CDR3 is TGTGCCAGCAGCCTGGGACAGGCTTTTCTCTCTCGGGCCAACGTCCTGACTTTC. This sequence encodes CASSLGQAFLSRANVLTF.

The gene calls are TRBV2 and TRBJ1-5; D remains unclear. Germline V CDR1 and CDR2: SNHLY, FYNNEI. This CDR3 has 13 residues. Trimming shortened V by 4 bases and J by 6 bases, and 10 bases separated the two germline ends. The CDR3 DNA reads TGTGCCAGCAGTGGCCAGGAAGGTCAGCCCCAGCATTTT. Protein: CASSGQEGQPQHF.

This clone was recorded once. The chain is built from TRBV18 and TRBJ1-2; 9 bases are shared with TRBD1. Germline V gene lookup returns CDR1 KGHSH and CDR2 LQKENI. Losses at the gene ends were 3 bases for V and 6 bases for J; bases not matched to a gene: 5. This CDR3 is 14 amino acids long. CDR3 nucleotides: TGTGCCAGCTCACCCCTAGGGACAGGGAATGGCTACACCTTC. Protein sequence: CASSPLGTGNGYTF.

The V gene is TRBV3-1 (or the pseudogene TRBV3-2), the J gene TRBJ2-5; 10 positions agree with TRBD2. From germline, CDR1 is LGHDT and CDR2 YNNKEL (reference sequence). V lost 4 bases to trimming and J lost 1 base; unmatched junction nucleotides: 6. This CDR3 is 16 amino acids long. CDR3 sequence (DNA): TGTGCCAGCAGCCTTAGGACTAGCGGTTCCCAAGAGACCCAGTACTTC. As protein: CASSLRTSGSQETQYF.

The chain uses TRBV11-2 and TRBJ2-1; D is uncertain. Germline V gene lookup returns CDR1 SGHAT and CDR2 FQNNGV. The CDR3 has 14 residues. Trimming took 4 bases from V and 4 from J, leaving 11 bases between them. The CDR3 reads CASSSSFIYNEQFF. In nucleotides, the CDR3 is TGTGCCAGCAGCTCTTCCTTTATTTACAATGAGCAGTTCTTC.